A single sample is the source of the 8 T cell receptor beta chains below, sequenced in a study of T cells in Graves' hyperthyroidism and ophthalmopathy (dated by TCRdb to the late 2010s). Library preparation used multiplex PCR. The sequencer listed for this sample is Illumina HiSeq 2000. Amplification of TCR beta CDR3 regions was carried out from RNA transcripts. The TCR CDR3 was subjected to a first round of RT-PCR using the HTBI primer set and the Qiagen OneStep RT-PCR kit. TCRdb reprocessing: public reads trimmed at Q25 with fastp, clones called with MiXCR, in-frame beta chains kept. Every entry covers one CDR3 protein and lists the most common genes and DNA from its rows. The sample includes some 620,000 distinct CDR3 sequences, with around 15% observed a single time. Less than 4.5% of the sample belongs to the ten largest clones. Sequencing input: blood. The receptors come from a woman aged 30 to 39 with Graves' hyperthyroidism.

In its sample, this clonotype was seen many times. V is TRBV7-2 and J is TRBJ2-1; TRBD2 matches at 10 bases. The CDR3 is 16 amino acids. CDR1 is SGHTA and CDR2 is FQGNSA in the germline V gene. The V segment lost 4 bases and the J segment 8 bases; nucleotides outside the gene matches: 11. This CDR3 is CASSSTRLAGKDEQFF. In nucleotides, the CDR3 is TGTGCCAGCAGCTCCACCCGACTAGCGGGTAAGGATGAGCAGTTCTTC.

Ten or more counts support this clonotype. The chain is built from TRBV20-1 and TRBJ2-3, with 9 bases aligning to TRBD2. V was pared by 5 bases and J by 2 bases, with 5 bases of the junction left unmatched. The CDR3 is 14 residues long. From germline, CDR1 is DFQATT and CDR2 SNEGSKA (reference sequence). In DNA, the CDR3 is TGCAGTGCTGACAGCGGGGGGATCACAGATACGCAGTATTTT. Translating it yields CSADSGGITDTQYF.

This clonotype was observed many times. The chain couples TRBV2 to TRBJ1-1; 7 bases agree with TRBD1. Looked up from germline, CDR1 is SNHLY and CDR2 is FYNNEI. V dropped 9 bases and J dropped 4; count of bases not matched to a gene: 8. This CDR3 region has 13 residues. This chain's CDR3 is CASTGEVGTEAFF. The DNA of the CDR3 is TGTGCCAGTACAGGGGAGGTAGGCACTGAAGCTTTCTTT.

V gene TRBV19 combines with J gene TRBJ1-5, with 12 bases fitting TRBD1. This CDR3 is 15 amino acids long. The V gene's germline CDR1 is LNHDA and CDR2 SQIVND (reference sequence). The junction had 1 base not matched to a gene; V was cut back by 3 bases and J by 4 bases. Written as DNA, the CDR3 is TGTGCCAGTAGTATGGGACAGGGGGCGAATCAGCCCCAGCATTTT. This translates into CASSMGQGANQPQHF.

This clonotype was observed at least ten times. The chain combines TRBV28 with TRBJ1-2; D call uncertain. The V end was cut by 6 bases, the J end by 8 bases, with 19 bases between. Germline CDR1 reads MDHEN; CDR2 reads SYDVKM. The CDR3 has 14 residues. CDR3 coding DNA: TGTGCCAGCAGAGAAGGTACCGCGTCAAAGGGCTACACCTTC. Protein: CASREGTASKGYTF.

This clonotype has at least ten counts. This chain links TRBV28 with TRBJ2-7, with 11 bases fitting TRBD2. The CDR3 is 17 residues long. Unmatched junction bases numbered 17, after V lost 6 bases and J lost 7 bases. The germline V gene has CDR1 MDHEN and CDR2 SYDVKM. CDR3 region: CASRLRSSGRASREQYF. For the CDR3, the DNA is TGTGCCAGCAGGCTTAGGAGTAGCGGGAGGGCCTCCCGGGAGCAGTACTTC.

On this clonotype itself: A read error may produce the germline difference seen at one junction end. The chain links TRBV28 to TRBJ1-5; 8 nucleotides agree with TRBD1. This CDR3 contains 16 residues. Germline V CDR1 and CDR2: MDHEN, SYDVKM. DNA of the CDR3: TGTGCCGGCAGTTTTTCGGCAGGGGGCTTGGATCAGCCCCAGCATTTT. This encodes CAGSFSAGGLDQPQHF.

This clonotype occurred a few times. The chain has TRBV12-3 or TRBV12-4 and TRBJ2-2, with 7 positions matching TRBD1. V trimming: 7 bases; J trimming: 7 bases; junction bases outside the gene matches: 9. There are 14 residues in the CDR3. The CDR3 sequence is CASIQTGIGGELFF. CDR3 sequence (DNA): TGTGCCAGCATTCAGACAGGGATAGGCGGGGAGCTGTTTTTT.